Listed below are T cell receptor beta chains from one sample, sequenced in a study of blood T cell repertoires in COVID-19. The method was immunoSEQ multiplex PCR; TCRdb's version includes in-frame clones alone and lacks a portion of them. The repertoire holds hundreds of thousands of clones, with roughly nine tenths as singletons. Sequencing used PBMCs or T cells enriched from blood (not recorded which). The source of these receptors is a man between 60 and 70 years old who had recovered from COVID-19. CDR3s include the opening cysteine and the closing phenylalanine or tryptophan.

TRBV11-2	TRBJ2-7	CASSTSGTGKDEQYF
TRBV5-1	TRBJ2-7	CASSLAGMTAEQYF
TRBV19	TRBJ2-1	CASSRESGLAGTYNEQFF
TRBV29-1	TRBJ2-3	CSVHRGGSTDTQYF
TRBV30	TRBJ2-3	CAWSTYKDTQYF
TRBV2	TRBJ2-5	CASMLRAVSGGETQYF
TRBV6-1	TRBJ1-5	CASSETGGYQPQHF
TRBV6-5	TRBJ1-6	CASSSQGWLNSPLHF
TRBV6-2/TRBV6-3	TRBJ1-5	CASSRQGANQPQHF
TRBV7-2	TRBJ1-5	CASSLRVSNLNQPQHF
TRBV4-1	TRBJ2-2	CASSQSTGLAGVPGELFF
TRBV10-3	TRBJ1-5	CAISGGSEWPQHF
TRBV11-2	TRBJ2-7	CASSFSRTSGGTYEQYF
TRBV9	TRBJ1-6	CASSVEAGRNSPLHF
TRBV5-1	TRBJ1-1	CASSSGTGGTEAFF
TRBV12-5	TRBJ2-7	CASGLEGLLGEQYF
TRBV11-2	TRBJ2-7	CASSLVSGRIHEQYF
TRBV9	TRBJ1-1	CASSGGGSVLQEAFF
TRBV19	TRBJ2-6	CASSIVTSGANVLTF
TRBV19	TRBJ2-7	CASSPRGNYEQYF
TRBV9	TRBJ1-1	CASSPREGLGTEAFF
TRBV29-1	TRBJ2-1	CSVEVLSYNEQFF
TRBV3-1/TRBV3-2	TRBJ2-7	CASSQSHASDEQYF
TRBV10-1	TRBJ2-1	CASSETSGMNEQFF